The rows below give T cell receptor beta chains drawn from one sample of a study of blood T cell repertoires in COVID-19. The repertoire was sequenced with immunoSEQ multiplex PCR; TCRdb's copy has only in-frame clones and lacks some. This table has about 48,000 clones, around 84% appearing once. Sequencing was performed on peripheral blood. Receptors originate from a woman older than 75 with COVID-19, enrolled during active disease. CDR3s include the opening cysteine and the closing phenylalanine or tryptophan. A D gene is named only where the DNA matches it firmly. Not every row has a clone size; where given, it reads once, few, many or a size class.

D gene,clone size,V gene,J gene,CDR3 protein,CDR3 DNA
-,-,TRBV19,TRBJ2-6,CASSIPPGSGANVLTF,TGTGCCAGTAGTATCCCCCCCGGCTCTGGGGCCAACGTCCTGACTTTC
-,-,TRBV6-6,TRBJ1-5,CASSYVQGSTQPQHF,TGTGCCAGCAGTTACGTCCAGGGAAGCACTCAGCCCCAGCATTTT
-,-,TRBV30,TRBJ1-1,CAWSLDGGIAEAFF,TGTGCCTGGAGTCTGGACGGGGGAATAGCTGAAGCTTTCTTT
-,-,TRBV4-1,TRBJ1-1,CASSQDQRGGPSEAFF,TGCGCCAGCAGCCAAGACCAAAGGGGGGGGCCTAGTGAAGCTTTCTTT
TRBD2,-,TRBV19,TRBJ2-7,CASSSPPRLAGGPSYEQYF,TGTGCCAGTAGTTCCCCCCCCCGACTAGCGGGAGGACCTTCCTACGAGCAGTACTTC
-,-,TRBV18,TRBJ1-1,CASSPLDSMNTEAFF,TGTGCCAGCTCACCACTGGACTCCATGAACACTGAAGCTTTCTTT
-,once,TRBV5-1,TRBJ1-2,CASSLIPETTYGYTF,TGCGCCAGCAGCTTGATTCCGGAGACCACATATGGCTACACCTTC
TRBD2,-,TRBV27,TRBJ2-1,CASRGLAGSREQFF,TGTGCCAGCAGGGGGCTAGCGGGGTCGCGTGAGCAGTTCTTC
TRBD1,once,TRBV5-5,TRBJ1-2,CASSLADDRAAGGYTF,TGTGCCAGCAGCTTGGCCGACGACAGGGCTGCGGGTGGCTACACCTTC
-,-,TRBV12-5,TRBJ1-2,CASGLPTTGFDGYTF,TGTGCTAGTGGTTTGCCCACCACAGGGTTTGACGGCTACACCTTC
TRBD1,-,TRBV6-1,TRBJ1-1,CASSEEGAVNTEAFF,TGTGCCAGCAGTGAAGAGGGGGCAGTGAACACTGAAGCTTTCTTT
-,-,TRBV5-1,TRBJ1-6,CASSLGQTNSPLHF,TGCGCCAGCAGCTTGGGACAGACTAATTCACCCCTCCACTTT
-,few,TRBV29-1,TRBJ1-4,CSVDKGSGKLFF,TGCAGCGTTGACAAGGGGTCCGGAAAACTGTTTTTT
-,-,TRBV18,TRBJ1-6,CASSPRQGKGSPLHF,TGTGCCAGCTCACCACGGCAGGGGAAGGGTTCACCCCTCCACTTT
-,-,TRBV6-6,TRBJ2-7,CASSYWRGQTEQYF,TGTGCCAGCAGTTATTGGAGGGGGCAAACCGAGCAGTACTTC
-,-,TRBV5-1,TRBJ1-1,CASSFSRGGEEFF,TGCGCCAGCAGCTTTAGTAGGGGGGGAGAGGAGTTCTTT
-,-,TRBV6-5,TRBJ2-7,CASVEGSYEQYF,TGTGCCAGCGTTGAGGGCTCCTACGAGCAGTACTTC
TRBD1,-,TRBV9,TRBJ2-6,CASSVVGTASSGANVLTF,TGTGCCAGCAGCGTAGTCGGGACAGCCTCCTCTGGGGCCAACGTCCTGACTTTC
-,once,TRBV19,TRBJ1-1,CASSQGLNTEAFF,TGTGCCAGTAGTCAGGGGTTGAACACTGAAGCTTTCTTT
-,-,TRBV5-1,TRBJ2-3,CASSLERATDTQYF,TGCGCCAGCAGCTTGGAGCGGGCCACAGATACGCAGTATTTT
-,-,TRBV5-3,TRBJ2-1,CARSLDCVELSYNEQFF,TGTGCCAGAAGCTTGGATTGCGTCGAACTCTCCTACAATGAGCAGTTCTTC
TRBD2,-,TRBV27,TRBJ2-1,CASSPTSGRDEQFF,TGTGCCAGCAGTCCCACTAGCGGGAGGGATGAGCAGTTCTTC
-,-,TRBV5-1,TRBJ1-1,CASSPTGTRMNTEAFF,TGCGCCAGCAGCCCTACAGGGACCCGCATGAACACTGAAGCTTTCTTT
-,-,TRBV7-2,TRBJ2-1,CASSRRRVSGNEQFF,TGTGCCAGCAGCCGTAGGCGGGTATCCGGGAATGAGCAGTTCTTC
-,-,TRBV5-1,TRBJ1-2,CASSLNLAGGYTF,TGCGCCAGCAGCTTGAACCTAGCGGGTGGCTACACCTTC
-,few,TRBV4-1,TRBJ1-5,CASSQDGGIGNQPQHF,TGCGCCAGCAGCCAAGATGGCGGGATTGGCAATCAGCCCCAGCATTTT
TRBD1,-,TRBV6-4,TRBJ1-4,CASSETGAASEKLFF,TGTGCCAGCAGTGAGACAGGGGCGGCAAGTGAAAAACTGTTTTTT
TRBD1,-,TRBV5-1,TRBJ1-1,CASSPWTGMANTEAFF,TGCGCCAGCAGCCCATGGACAGGGATGGCGAACACTGAAGCTTTCTTT
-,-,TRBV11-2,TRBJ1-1,CASSSQGGIEAFF,TGTGCCAGCAGCTCTCAGGGTGGAATAGAAGCTTTCTTT
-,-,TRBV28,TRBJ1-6,CASSWAGTNSPLHF,TGTGCCAGCAGTTGGGCAGGTACTAATTCACCCCTCCACTTT
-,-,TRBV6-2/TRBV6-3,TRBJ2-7,CASSYPAGGTYEQYF,TGTGCCAGCAGTTATCCGGCGGGCGGGACCTACGAGCAGTACTTC